The next 20 T cell receptor beta chains were all read from a single sample in a study of neoadjuvant anti-PD-1 for oral cavity cancer. This table comes from immunoSEQ multiplex PCR, and its TCRdb copy is limited to in-frame clones, with some not included. The sample consists of approximately 35,000 clones, 80% to 90% of them appearing once. Material: PBMCs, obtained before nivolumab (anti-PD-1) treatment. Source of these receptors: a person aged 35-79 years with oral cavity squamous cell carcinoma.

The chain employs TRBV27 and TRBJ1-1; TRBD1 matches 8 bases. The V gene end was trimmed by 5 bases and the J gene end by 2 bases; junction bases not matched to a gene: 7. CDR1 is MNHEY and CDR2 is SMNVEV in the germline V gene (reference sequence). The CDR3 contains 15 residues. The CDR3 coding sequence is TGTGCCAGCAGTGCCCTCAGGGGGCTAAACACTGAAGCTTTCTTT. It translates to CASSALRGLNTEAFF.

The V and J genes are TRBV7-2 and TRBJ1-1; D gene unclear. This CDR3 is built from 16 residues. V lost 0 bases and J lost 0, with 11 bases in between. CDR1 SGHTA and CDR2 FQGNSA come from the germline V gene. The CDR3 here is CASSLAGRTVNTEAFF. Here the CDR3 DNA reads TGTGCCAGCAGCTTAGCGGGTAGGACGGTGAACACTGAAGCTTTCTTT.

V is TRBV4-3 and J is TRBJ1-1; unclear D gene. Looked up from germline, CDR1 is LGHNA and CDR2 is YSLEER. This CDR3 is 14 amino acids long. V shed 0 bases and J shed 0 bases, with 5 bases lying between them. CDR3 bases: TGCGCCAGCAGCCAAGACGGGTTGAACACTGAAGCTTTCTTT. Its translation is CASSQDGLNTEAFF.

The chain carries TRBV15 and TRBJ1-2; no firm D call. V was cut by 0 bases and J by 8 bases, with 10 bases left in between. Germline assignment: CDR1 LNHNV and CDR2 YYDKDF (reference sequence). This CDR3 has 13 amino acids. The CDR3 DNA sequence: TGTGCCACCAGCAGAGAGAGGGAGTGGGGCTACACCTTC. Its protein is CATSREREWGYTF.

The chain couples TRBV27 to TRBJ2-4; TRBD2 might be the D (7 bases). The length of the CDR3 is 17 residues. With 4 bases removed from V and 0 bases from J, the gap between germline ends came to 16 bases. Germline V gene sequence: CDR1 MNHEY, CDR2 SMNVEV (reference sequence). CDR3 DNA: TGTGCCAGCAGTTCCCAGGGAGGGGGATTAGCCAAAAACATTCAGTACTTC. Translated, it gives CASSSQGGGLAKNIQYF.

The chain has TRBV5-1 and TRBJ2-3; the D is unclear. The germline V gene has CDR1 SGHRS and CDR2 YFSETQ. V dropped 0 bases and J dropped 1 base, with 9 bases sitting between them. The CDR3 extends over 15 amino acids. Here the CDR3 reads CASSLGSAGTDTQYF. CDR3 DNA sequence: TGCGCCAGCAGCTTGGGGTCGGCAGGCACAGATACGCAGTATTTT.

This clone was detected a few times. Additional DNA sequences in this sample encode the identical CDR3. This sequence joins TRBV7-9 and TRBJ1-1; no reliable D call. V dropped 1 base and J dropped 0 bases, with 0 bases sitting between them. The CDR3 length is 12 residues. Per germline, CDR1 SEHNR and CDR2 FQNEAQ (reference sequence). The CDR3: CASSLVNTEAFF. The CDR3 DNA reads as TGTGCCAGCAGCTTAGTGAACACTGAAGCTTTCTTT.

The V and J genes are TRBV6-6 and TRBJ2-5, with 8 positions matching TRBD1. The germline V gene encodes CDR1 MNHNY and CDR2 SVGAGI (reference sequence). CDR3 length: 16 residues. With V trimmed by 4 bases and J by 5 bases, 12 bases remained unmatched. Here the CDR3 reads CASSSPSPGGSETQYF. Written as DNA, the CDR3 is TGTGCCAGCAGTTCCCCGAGTCCAGGGGGCAGTGAGACCCAGTACTTC.

The J gene is TRBJ1-6, the V gene TRBV6-5; D is possibly TRBD1 (6 bases). Germline values: CDR1 MNHEY, CDR2 SVGAGI. CDR3 length: 14 residues. The V end lost 0 bases, the J end lost 10 bases, and 10 bases lay between the germline ends. DNA of the CDR3: TGTGCCAGCAGTTACTCGACAGGCCCGTCACCCCTCCACTTT. This gives the protein CASSYSTGPSPLHF.

The chain combines TRBV7-6 with TRBJ2-2; D might be TRBD2 (6 bases). V gave up 5 bases and J gave up 14 bases, with 15 bases separating them. In germline, CDR1 is SGHVS, CDR2 FNYEAQ. The CDR3 contains 12 residues. The CDR3 reads CASSTINGGLFF. The CDR3 nucleotides are TGTGCCAGCAGCACCATCAACGGGGGACTGTTTTTT.

The chain carries TRBV2 and TRBJ2-2; TRBD2 matches at 7 bases. Germline V gene data show CDR1 as SNHLY and CDR2 as FYNNEI. This CDR3 has 16 amino acids. V gave up 5 bases and J gave up 6 bases; unmatched junction bases: 12. CDR3 DNA sequence: TGTGCCAGCAGTTTCGGGGGGAGCCGTGCTGCCGGGGAGCTGTTTTTT. Its protein is CASSFGGSRAAGELFF. The whole variable domain, filled in from reference TRBV2 and TRBJ2-2, reads EPEVTQTPSHQVTQMGQEVILRCVPISNHLYFYWYRQILGQKVEFLVSFYNNEISEKSEIFDDQFSVERPDGSNFTLKIRSTKLEDSAMYFCASSFGGSRAAGELFFGEGSRLTVL.

The gene calls are TRBV4-3 and TRBJ1-3, with 9 bases identical to TRBD1. Germline assignment: CDR1 LGHNA and CDR2 YSLEER. J was trimmed by 4 bases and V by 2 bases; bases with no gene match: 9. This CDR3 spans 17 amino acids. In DNA, the CDR3 is TGCGCCAGCAGCCAAAATGGGGGACAGGGAGGCGGAAACACCATATATTTT. Translated, it gives CASSQNGGQGGGNTIYF.

This chain joins TRBV5-1 and TRBJ2-7; 8 nucleotides align to TRBD1. The CDR3 totals 15 residues. V was pared by 1 base and J by 4 bases, with 7 bases of the junction left unmatched. From germline, CDR1 is SGHRS and CDR2 YFSETQ. The CDR3 DNA is TGCGCCAGCAGCTTGACTCCGGGACAGGCTTACGAGCAGTACTTC. It specifies CASSLTPGQAYEQYF.

The chain carries TRBV4-1 and TRBJ1-5, with D possibly being TRBD1 (6 bases). Germline CDR1 MGHRA, CDR2 YSYEKL. The CDR3 extends over 15 amino acids. The ends were cut back, 4 bases at V and 4 bases at J, with 14 bases in the middle. CDR3 coding DNA: TGCGCCAGCAGCCCCTCCCCAGGGGCGAATCAGCCCCAGCATTTT. It is translated as CASSPSPGANQPQHF.

This rearrangement joins TRBV9 to TRBJ2-5, with D unclear. V dropped 3 bases and J dropped 5 bases, with 11 bases sitting between them. The CDR3 sequence is 13 residues long. Germline CDR1 SGDLS, CDR2 YYNGEE. CDR3 nucleotides: TGTGCCAGCAGCGCCTCACCGACGGAGACCCAGTACTTC. Protein product: CASSASPTETQYF.

The chain links TRBV6-5 to TRBJ2-7; D might be TRBD1 (6 bases). The CDR3 loop spans 16 amino acids. The germline V gene encodes CDR1 MNHEY and CDR2 SVGAGI. With 2 bases removed from V and 0 bases from J, the gap between germline ends came to 14 bases. CDR3 sequence (DNA): TGTGCCAGCAGTTACCCCTGGACAGTAATCTCCTACGAGCAGTACTTC. Translating gives CASSYPWTVISYEQYF.

The chain recombines TRBV7-7 with TRBJ2-2; D unresolved. The V gene's germline CDR1 is SSHAT and CDR2 FNYEAQ (reference sequence). The ends were cut back, 0 bases at V and 6 bases at J, with 5 bases in the middle. This CDR3 is 13 amino acids long. CDR3 sequence: CASSLAWAGELFF. As DNA, the CDR3 is TGTGCCAGCAGCTTAGCTTGGGCCGGGGAGCTGTTTTTT.

The chain combines TRBV6-5 with TRBJ2-7; 9 nucleotides line up with TRBD1. Looked up from germline, CDR1 is MNHEY and CDR2 is SVGAGI. Germline trimming cut 2 bases from V and 3 bases from J; bases unmatched to any gene: 2. This CDR3 is built from 14 residues. CDR3 coding DNA: TGTGCCAGCAGTTACGGGACAGGGTACTACGAGCAGTACTTC. As protein: CASSYGTGYYEQYF.

Concerning this clone: At one end, the junction sequence differs from germline, possibly due to a read error. The genes are TRBV2 and TRBJ1-1; tentatively, D is TRBD1 (5 bases). This CDR3 has 13 amino acids. Germline values: CDR1 SNHLY, CDR2 FYNNEI. The CDR3 loop reads CASRGGGLGENSF. The CDR3 nucleotides are TGTGCCAGCAGGGGGGGAGGACTGGGAGAGAATAGCTTT.

The chain couples TRBV7-2 to TRBJ2-1, with 7 bases matching TRBD1. From germline, CDR1 is SGHTA and CDR2 FQGNSA. V shed 7 bases and J 8 bases; nucleotides not matched to a gene: 11. The CDR3 has 14 amino acids. The CDR3 coding sequence is TGTGCCAGCAACCGACAGGGTCTTGTAGATGAGCAGTTCTTC. Protein: CASNRQGLVDEQFF.